This T cell receptor (beta chain) was identified in a study of brain T cells in children with intractable seizures (dated by TCRdb to the early 2020s). A note on the overall study: Resected brain tissue from some 53 pediatric epilepsy surgery cases was first screened for immune gene transcripts using a NanoString immunology panel. Among the approximately 12 selected surgery cases, pre-surgery blood was additionally sequenced for eight, leaving four cases with brain tissue only. What the study reported, not specific to this receptor: The patients' HCMV serostatus was not known, and viral specificity was inferred solely from CDR3 sequence similarity. Sequencing depth differed between pre- and post-surgery blood, so clones missing from the pre-surgery sample may reflect undersampling.

TCR beta chain sequences were generated from genomic DNA using the immunoSEQ assay. The original methods were these. CDR3 sequences that did not begin with the conserved framework cysteine at position 104 were removed manually. To get clonality, the normalized Shannon's Diversity Index was subtracted from one, giving values from 0 (maximal diversity) to 1 (oligoclonal). To check whether a given CDR3 had different frequencies in two samples, for example brain versus blood, chi-squared comparison-of-proportions tests were used. Public clonotypes were identified by searching immuneACCESS, and similarity to known antiviral clonotypes was assessed with the VDJdb browser. TCRdb limited this immuneACCESS table to in-frame rearrangements with V and J called. A share of clones is missing; checked studies link under half to unresolved V genes, and the rest is unexplained. The DNA gave D and trimming, while V, J and clone size come from that table. The sample table shows about 340,000 clones, and 93% are seen once. Under 7% of the sample goes to the ten largest clones.

The time point label corresponds to: blood from clinic visit 5 months post-surgery; TSC patient then seizure free. The surgery cases that showed the highest brain T cell transcript signatures were chosen for TCR beta chain sequencing of brain tissue, and of blood when it was available. Before surgery, patients had received at least one anti-epileptic drug. TCR-sequenced patients were children with drug-resistant epilepsy due to tuberous sclerosis complex, focal cortical dysplasia, Rasmussen encephalitis or hemimegalencephaly. The Monarch genomic DNA purification kit was used to extract bulk genomic DNA from unsorted brain tissue and from whole blood. CDR1 and CDR2 are drawn from the germline V gene (reference sequence): SEHNR, FQNEAQ. Measured from the cysteine to the phenylalanine, the CDR3 is 18 residues long. Solely the CDR3 DNA is kept, with 54 bases framed from the first base. Unmatched junction bases come to 14, with V trimmed by 5 bases and J by 2 bases.

In regard to this clone: Its antigen is unknown. Qualities for individual bases were not recorded, and no much larger clone is one base off.

Sequenced material: peripheral blood, taken 5 to 6 months after surgery. This sequence uses TRBV7-9 and TRBJ2-2, with 7 central nucleotides matching TRBD1. This clonotype was obtained from a boy younger than two with tuberous sclerosis and intractable seizures. CDR3 reads: CASSQRAGQGVNTGELFF. Read as DNA, the sequence is TGTGCCAGCAGCCAGAGAGCAGGGCAGGGGGTTAACACCGGGGAGCTGTTTTTT.